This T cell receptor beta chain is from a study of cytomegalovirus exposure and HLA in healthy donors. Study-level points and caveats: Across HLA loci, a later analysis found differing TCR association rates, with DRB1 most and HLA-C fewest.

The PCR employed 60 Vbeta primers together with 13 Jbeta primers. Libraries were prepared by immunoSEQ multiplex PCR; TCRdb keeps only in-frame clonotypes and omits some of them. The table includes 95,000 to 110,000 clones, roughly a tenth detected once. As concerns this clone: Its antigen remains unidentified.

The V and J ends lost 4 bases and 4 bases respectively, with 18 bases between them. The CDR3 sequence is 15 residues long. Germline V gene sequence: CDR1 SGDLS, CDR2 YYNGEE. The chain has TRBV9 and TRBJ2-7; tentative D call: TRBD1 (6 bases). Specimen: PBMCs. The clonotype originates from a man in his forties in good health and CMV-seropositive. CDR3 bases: TGTGCCAGCAGCCCTAGAGCGGACAGCCTTTACGAGCAGTACTTC. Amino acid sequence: CASSPRADSLYEQYF. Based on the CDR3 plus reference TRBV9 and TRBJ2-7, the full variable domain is DSGVTQTPKHLITATGQRVTLRCSPRSGDLSVYWYQQSLDQGLQFLIQYYNGEERAKGNILERFSAQQFPDLHSELNLSSLELGDSALYFCASSPRADSLYEQYFGPGTRLTVT.